The next 8 T cell receptor beta chains were all read from a single sample in a study of T-cell memory formation after mild COVID-19. One entry per CDR3 protein results from TCRdb running MiXCR on the 5' RACE reads. The sample has 120,000 to 150,000 distinct CDR3 sequences; 6% to 7% are singletons. Material: PBMCs or a T cell subset sorted from them (not recorded which). The receptors originated from an adult woman who had mild COVID-19 (a few samples of this study predate the infection). Cell type and time point are not known.

A few counts support this clonotype. The chain joins TRBV5-4 to TRBJ2-3; D may match TRBD1 or TRBD2 (5 bases each). Trimming shortened V by 3 bases and J by 6 bases, and 17 bases separated the two germline ends. The CDR3 runs to 15 residues. Germline V CDR1 and CDR2: SGHNT, YYREEE (reference sequence). The CDR3 reads CASSSSGTLGDTQYF. In DNA form, the CDR3 reads TGTGCCAGCAGCTCCTCCGGGACCCTGGGGGATACGCAGTATTTT.

At least ten counts were recorded for this clonotype. V usage is TRBV9 and J usage is TRBJ2-7, with a tentative D call TRBD2 (6 bases). This CDR3 has 14 residues. From germline, CDR1 is SGDLS and CDR2 YYNGEE. Trimming took 3 bases from V and 4 from J, leaving 14 bases between them. The DNA of the CDR3 is TGTGCCAGCAGCGAGACCCCAGCGGGTTACGAGCAGTACTTC. This codes for CASSETPAGYEQYF.

In its sample, this clonotype was seen many times. This chain joins TRBV20-1 and TRBJ2-1; no firm D call. Looked up from germline, CDR1 is DFQATT and CDR2 is SNEGSKA (reference sequence). The CDR3 has 16 amino acids. In DNA, the CDR3 is TGCAGCGCACGACCGCCAGGAGCGAACTCCTACAATGAGCAGTTCTTC. Translated: CSARPPGANSYNEQFF.

Many counts were recorded for this clonotype. The V call is TRBV12-3 or TRBV12-4, the J call TRBJ1-2, with 7 positions matching TRBD1. The length of the CDR3 is 13 residues. J gave up 10 bases and V 3 bases, and 8 bases lay outside the gene matches. The CDR3 sequence: CASSLGLDRSYTF. CDR3 DNA: TGTGCCAGCAGTTTGGGATTGGACAGGTCCTACACCTTC.

This clonotype was recorded many times. V is TRBV9 and J is TRBJ2-1; D not resolved. CDR1 is SGDLS, CDR2 YYNGEE, per germline. The V gene lost 0 bases and the J gene lost 0 bases, with 4 bases spanning the gap. The CDR3 is 14 residues long. The chain's CDR3 is CASSVGSSYNEQFF. In DNA, the CDR3 is TGTGCCAGCAGCGTAGGGAGCTCCTACAATGAGCAGTTCTTC.

Many counts were recorded for this clonotype. Here the CDR3 reads CSARDLQGANGYTF. In nucleotides, the CDR3 is TGCAGTGCTAGAGATTTGCAGGGGGCGAATGGCTACACCTTC. The chain recombines TRBV20-1 with TRBJ1-2; 8 bases align to TRBD1. Trimming cost V 0 bases and J 6 bases; bases outside gene matches: 6. The germline gives CDR1 DFQATT, CDR2 SNEGSKA (reference sequence). The CDR3 runs to 14 residues.

A note on this clonotype: A much larger clone differs from this one at a single base, so this may be a read error. The chain recombines TRBV7-2 with TRBJ1-2, with D possibly matching TRBD1 (5 bases). The germline V gene encodes CDR1 SGHTA and CDR2 FQGNSA. Between the trimmed V and J ends, which lost 4 bases and 6 bases, there was a span of 18 bases. This CDR3 contains 15 residues. Here the CDR3 reads CASSSAPTRGDGYTF. The CDR3 DNA sequence: TGTGCCAGCAGCTCCGCACCAACAAGGGGTGATGGCTACACCTTC.

This clonotype was seen a handful of times. The V gene is TRBV4-3, the J gene TRBJ1-2; 7 bases are a match to TRBD1. Trimming took 2 bases from V and 5 from J; bases not matched to a gene: 14. The CDR3 runs 17 residues. From germline, CDR1 is LGHNA and CDR2 YSLEER. The CDR3 loop reads CASSQLGKGRGMYGYTF. In DNA, the CDR3 is TGCGCCAGCAGCCAATTGGGAAAGGGCAGGGGGATGTATGGCTACACCTTC.